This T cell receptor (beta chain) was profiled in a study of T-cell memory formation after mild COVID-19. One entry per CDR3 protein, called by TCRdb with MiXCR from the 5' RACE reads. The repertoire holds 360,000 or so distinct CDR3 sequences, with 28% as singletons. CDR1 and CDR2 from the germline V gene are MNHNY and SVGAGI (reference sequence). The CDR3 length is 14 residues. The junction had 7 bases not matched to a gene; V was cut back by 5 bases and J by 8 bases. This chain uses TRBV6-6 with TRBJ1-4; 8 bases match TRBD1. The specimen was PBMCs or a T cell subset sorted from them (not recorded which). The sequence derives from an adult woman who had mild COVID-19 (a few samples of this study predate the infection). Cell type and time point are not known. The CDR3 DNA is TGTGCCAGCAGTCTGGACAGGGTAGGAGAAAAACTGTTTTTT. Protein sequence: CASSLDRVGEKLFF.